This T cell receptor beta chain was documented in a study of T cell changes during pregnancy in multiple sclerosis. Clones were sequenced by immunoSEQ multiplex PCR, and TCRdb holds only the in-frame ones, with some missing. The table lists some 96,000 clones, approximately 90% of them singletons. The junction had 0 bases not matched to a gene; V was cut back by 3 bases and J by 7 bases. The CDR3 is made up of 14 amino acids. Germline V gives CDR1 KGHSH, CDR2 LQKENI. This rearrangement joins TRBV18 to TRBJ2-1; 13 nucleotides line up with TRBD2. The sample here was peripheral blood, taken after pregnancy. This receptor was taken from a female donor with multiple sclerosis, enrolled in a pregnancy study. The CDR3 is CASSPGLAGNEQFF. CDR3 bases: TGTGCCAGCTCACCGGGACTAGCGGGGAATGAGCAGTTCTTC.